This TCR beta chain was captured in a study of blood T cell repertoires in COVID-19. J gave up 6 bases and V 0 bases, and 2 bases lay outside the gene matches. Germline lookup yields CDR1 SGHTS and CDR2 YDEGEE. This CDR3 is built from 14 residues. Repertoires were generated with immunoSEQ multiplex PCR, while TCRdb's copy carries only in-frame clones and drops some. The profile shows around 230,000 clones, around 88% of them singletons. The source material was peripheral blood. This clonotype was sampled from a woman aged 45 to 65 with acute or convalescent COVID-19. The chain is built from TRBV5-8 and TRBJ1-2; TRBD1 matches 10 bases. Written as DNA, the CDR3 is TGTGCCAGCAGCTTGGGACAGGGGGCGCATGGCTACACCTTC. Amino acid sequence: CASSLGQGAHGYTF.